This paragraph reports one T cell receptor (beta chain). The entry originates in a study of blood T cell repertoires in COVID-19. Germline CDR1 SNHLY, CDR2 FYNNEI. This CDR3 is 16 amino acids long. Trimming removed 6 bases at V and 2 bases at J, with 14 bases between. Clones were sequenced by immunoSEQ multiplex PCR, and TCRdb holds only the in-frame ones, with some missing. The sample carries roughly 150,000 clones, around 73% recorded once. The receptor's source is a man aged 55-75 years who had recovered from COVID-19. The chain employs TRBV2 and TRBJ2-6; D call uncertain. The specimen was peripheral blood. For the CDR3, the DNA is TGTGCCAGCAGCGCGGCAAGAGTGACTGGGGCCAACGTCCTGACTTTC. Encoded protein: CASSAARVTGANVLTF.